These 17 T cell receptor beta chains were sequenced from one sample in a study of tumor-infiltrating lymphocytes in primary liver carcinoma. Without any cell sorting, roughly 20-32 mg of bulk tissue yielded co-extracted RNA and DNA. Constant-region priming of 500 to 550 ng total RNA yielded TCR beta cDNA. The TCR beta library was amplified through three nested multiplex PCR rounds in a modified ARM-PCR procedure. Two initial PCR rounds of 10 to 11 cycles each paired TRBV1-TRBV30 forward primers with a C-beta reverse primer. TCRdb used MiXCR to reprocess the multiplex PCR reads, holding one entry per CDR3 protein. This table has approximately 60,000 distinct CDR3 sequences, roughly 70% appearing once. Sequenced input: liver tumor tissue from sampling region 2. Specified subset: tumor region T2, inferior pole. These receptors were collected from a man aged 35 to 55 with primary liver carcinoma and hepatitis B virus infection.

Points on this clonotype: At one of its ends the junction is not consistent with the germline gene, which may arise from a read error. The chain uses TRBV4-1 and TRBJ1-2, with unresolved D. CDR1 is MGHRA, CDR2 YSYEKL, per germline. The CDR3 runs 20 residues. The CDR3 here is CASSQEGYPPAAQATYGYTF. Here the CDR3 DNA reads TGCGCCAGCAGCCAAGAGGGGTACCCCCCCGCTGCCCAAGCTACTTATGGTTACACCTTC.

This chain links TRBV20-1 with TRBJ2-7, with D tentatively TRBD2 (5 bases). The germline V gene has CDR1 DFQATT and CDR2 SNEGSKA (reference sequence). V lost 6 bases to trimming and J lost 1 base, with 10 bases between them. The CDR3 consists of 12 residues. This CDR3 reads CSAGAPSYEQYF. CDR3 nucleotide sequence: TGCAGTGCGGGAGCGCCTTCCTACGAGCAGTACTTC.

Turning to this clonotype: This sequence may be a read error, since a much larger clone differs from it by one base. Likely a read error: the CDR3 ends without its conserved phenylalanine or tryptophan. This CDR3 reads CASSSEQNTEAFY. CDR3 DNA: TGCGCCAGCAGCTCGGAGCAGAACACTGAAGCTTTCTAT. This chain uses TRBV5-1 with TRBJ1-1; D is unresolved. V was clipped by 3 bases and J by 1 base, with 7 bases between them. Germline V gives CDR1 SGHRS, CDR2 YFSETQ. CDR3 length equals 13 residues.

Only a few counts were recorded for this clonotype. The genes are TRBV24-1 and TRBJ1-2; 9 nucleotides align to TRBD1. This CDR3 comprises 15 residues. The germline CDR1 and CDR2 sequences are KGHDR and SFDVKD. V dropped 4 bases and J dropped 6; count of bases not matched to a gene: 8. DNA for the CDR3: TGTGCCACCAGTGACCCCAGGACAGGGGAAAATGGCTACACCTTC. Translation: CATSDPRTGENGYTF.

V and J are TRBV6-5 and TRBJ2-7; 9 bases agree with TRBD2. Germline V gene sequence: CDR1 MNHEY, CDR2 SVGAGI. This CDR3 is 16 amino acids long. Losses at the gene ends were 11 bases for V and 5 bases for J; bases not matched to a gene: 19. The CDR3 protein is CACNLFSGSLAHEQYF. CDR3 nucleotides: TGTGCCTGCAATCTCTTTAGCGGGAGCTTAGCCCACGAGCAGTACTTC.

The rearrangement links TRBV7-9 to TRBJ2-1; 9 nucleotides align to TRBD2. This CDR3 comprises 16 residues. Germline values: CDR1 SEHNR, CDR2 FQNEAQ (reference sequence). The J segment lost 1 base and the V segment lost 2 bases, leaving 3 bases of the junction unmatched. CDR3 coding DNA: TGTGCCAGCAGCTTATCTCTAGCGGGGTCCTACAATGAGCAGTTCTTC. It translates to CASSLSLAGSYNEQFF.

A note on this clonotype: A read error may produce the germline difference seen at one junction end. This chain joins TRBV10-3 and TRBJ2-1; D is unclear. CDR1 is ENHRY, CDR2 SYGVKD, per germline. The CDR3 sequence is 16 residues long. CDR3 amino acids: CAIRDLPTVSYDEQFF. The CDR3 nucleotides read TGTGCCATCAGAGACCTGCCGACTGTCTCCTACGATGAGCAGTTCTTC.

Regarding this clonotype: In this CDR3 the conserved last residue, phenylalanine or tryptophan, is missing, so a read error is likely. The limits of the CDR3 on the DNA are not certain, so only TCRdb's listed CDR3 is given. CDR3 loop: CDSSQTPGGGKETHYL. The genes are TRBV11-2 and TRBJ2-5; TRBD1 was called by the table and not checked on the DNA. The CDR3 contains 16 residues when both ends are counted. Germline loops: CDR1 SGHAT, CDR2 FQNNGV.

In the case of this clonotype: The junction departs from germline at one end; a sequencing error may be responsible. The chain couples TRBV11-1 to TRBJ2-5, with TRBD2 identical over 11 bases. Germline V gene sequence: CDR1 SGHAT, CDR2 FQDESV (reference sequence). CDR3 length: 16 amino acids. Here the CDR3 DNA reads TGTACCAGCAGCTTAGCGCCTAGCGGGGGGAAAGAGACCCAGTACTTC. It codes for CTSSLAPSGGKETQYF.

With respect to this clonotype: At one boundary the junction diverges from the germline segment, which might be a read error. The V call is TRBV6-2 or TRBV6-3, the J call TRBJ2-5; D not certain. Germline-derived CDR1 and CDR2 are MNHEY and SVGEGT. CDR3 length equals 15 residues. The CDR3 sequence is CDSSELRYLTETQYF. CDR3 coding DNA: TGTGACAGCAGTGAGCTCCGGTACTTAACGGAGACCCAGTACTTC.

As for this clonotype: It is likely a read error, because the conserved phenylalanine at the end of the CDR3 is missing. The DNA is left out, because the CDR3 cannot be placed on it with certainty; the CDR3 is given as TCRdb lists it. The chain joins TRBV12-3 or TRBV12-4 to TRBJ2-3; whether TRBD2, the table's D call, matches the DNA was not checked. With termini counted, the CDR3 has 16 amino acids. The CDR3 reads CASSAELVGGADTHYS.

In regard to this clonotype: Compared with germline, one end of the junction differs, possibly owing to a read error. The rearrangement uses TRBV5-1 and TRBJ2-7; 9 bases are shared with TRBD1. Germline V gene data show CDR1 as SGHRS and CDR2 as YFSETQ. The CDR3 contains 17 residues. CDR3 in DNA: TGCGTCAGCAGCTTGCGGGGACAGGGTGACTCCTCCTACGAGCAGTACTTC. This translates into CVSSLRGQGDSSYEQYF.

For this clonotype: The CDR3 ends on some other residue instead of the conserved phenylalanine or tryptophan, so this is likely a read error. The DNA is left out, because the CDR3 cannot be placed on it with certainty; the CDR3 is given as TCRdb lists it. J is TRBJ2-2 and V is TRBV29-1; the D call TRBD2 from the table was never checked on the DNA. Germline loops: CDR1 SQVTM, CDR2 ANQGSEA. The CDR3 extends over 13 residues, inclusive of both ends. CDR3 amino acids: CSVRTSGTGELFL.

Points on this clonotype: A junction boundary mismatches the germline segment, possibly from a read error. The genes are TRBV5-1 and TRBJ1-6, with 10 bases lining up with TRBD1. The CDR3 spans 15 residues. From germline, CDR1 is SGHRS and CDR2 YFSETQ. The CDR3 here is CTSSLEGQGSSPLHF. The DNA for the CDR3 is TGCACCAGCAGTTTGGAGGGACAGGGGTCCTCACCCCTCCACTTT.

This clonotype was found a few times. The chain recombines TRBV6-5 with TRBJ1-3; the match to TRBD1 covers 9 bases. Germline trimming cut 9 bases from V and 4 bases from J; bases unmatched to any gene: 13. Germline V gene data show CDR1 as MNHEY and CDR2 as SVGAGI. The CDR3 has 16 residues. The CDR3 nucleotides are TGTGCCAGGAGCTTCGGACAGGGGAGAGTGGGAAACACCATATATTTT. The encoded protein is CARSFGQGRVGNTIYF.

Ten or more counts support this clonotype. The chain's CDR3 is CASTPHSNYGYTF. CDR3 coding DNA: TGTGCCAGCACCCCCCACAGCAACTATGGCTACACCTTC. J is TRBJ1-2 and V is TRBV6-5; D gene uncertain. Germline V gives CDR1 MNHEY, CDR2 SVGAGI. V was shortened by 7 bases and J by 2 bases, with 11 bases between the two germline ends. The CDR3 sequence is 13 residues long.

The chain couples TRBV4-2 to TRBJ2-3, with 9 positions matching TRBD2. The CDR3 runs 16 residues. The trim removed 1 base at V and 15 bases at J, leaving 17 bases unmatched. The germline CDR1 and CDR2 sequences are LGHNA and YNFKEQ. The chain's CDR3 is CASSQVVRGRADMRYF. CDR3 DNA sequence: TGTGCCAGCAGCCAAGTTGTGCGCGGGAGGGCAGATATGCGATATTTT.